This record concerns one T cell receptor beta chain sequence. In germline, CDR1 is MNHEY, CDR2 SVGAGI. V was cut by 6 bases and J by 8 bases, with 14 bases left in between. The CDR3 length is 13 residues. This specimen comes from a study of blood T cell repertoires in COVID-19. Study details: COVID-19 samples from acute and convalescent phases originated in the United States, Italy and Spain. In each case, the material was cDNA or gDNA derived from T cells, B-cell-depleted T cells, or PBMCs.

Authors' processing steps: Reference gene primer amplification yielded estimated nucleated cell counts. The protocol was immunoSEQ multiplex PCR, while the TCRdb copy is restricted to in-frame clones and leaves out a portion. V and J calls and clone size come straight from that table; D and trimming were deduced from the DNA. The sample lists approximately 310,000 clones, around 87% occurring once. The rearrangement links TRBV6-5 to TRBJ1-5; the D gene is possibly TRBD1 (6 bases). This clonotype originated in a woman in her forties or fifties who had recovered from COVID-19. Sample: peripheral blood. The CDR3: CASRHPSGEPQHF. CDR3 bases: TGTGCCAGCAGACATCCTTCAGGGGAGCCCCAGCATTTT.